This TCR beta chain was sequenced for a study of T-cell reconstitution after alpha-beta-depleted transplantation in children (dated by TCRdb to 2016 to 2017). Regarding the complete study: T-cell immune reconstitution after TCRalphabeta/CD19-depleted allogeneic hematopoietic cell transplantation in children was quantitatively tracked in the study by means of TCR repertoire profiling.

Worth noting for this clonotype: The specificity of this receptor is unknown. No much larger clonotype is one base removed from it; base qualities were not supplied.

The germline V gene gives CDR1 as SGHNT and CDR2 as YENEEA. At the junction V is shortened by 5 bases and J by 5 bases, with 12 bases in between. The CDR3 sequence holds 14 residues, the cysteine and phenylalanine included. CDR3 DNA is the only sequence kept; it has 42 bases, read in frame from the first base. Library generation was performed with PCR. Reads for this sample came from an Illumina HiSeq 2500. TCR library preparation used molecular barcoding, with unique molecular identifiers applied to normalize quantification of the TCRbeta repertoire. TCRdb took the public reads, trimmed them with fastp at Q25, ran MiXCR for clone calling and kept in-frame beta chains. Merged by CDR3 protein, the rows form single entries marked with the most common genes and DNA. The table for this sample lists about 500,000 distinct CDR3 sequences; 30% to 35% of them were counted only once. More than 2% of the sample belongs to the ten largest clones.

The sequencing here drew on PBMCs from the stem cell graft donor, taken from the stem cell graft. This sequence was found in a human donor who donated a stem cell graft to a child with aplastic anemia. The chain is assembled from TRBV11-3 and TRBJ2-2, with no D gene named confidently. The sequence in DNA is TGTGCCAGCAGCGTAATAAAAGAGACCGGGGAGCTGTTTTTT. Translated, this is CASSVIKETGELFF. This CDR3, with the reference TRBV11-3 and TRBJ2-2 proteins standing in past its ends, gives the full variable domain EAGVVQSPRYKIIEKKQPVAFWCNPISGHNTLYWYLQNLGQGPELLIRYENEEAVDDSQLPKDRFSAERLKGVDSTLKIQPAELGDSAVYLCASSVIKETGELFFGEGSRLTVL.